The source of this TCR beta chain is a study of blood T cell repertoires in COVID-19. For the study at large: The United States, Italy and Spain were the sources of the acute and convalescent COVID-19 samples.

TCRdb's copy holds only in-frame clones and misses some; the assay was immunoSEQ multiplex PCR. This sample has hundreds of thousands of clones, with approximately 90% found just once. This clone was seen only a few times. Unmatched junction bases numbered 11, after V lost 7 bases and J lost 4 bases. This CDR3 is built from 15 residues. Germline loops: CDR1 LNHDA, CDR2 SQIVND (reference sequence). The TCR was taken from a woman in her late teens or twenties with acute COVID-19. What was sequenced was PBMCs or T cells enriched from blood (not recorded which). The chain carries TRBV19 and TRBJ1-2; TRBD1 agrees at 8 bases. CDR3 protein: CASIPGGRSIYGYTF. The CDR3 bases are TGTGCCAGTATCCCAGGGGGCAGGTCGATCTATGGCTACACCTTC.